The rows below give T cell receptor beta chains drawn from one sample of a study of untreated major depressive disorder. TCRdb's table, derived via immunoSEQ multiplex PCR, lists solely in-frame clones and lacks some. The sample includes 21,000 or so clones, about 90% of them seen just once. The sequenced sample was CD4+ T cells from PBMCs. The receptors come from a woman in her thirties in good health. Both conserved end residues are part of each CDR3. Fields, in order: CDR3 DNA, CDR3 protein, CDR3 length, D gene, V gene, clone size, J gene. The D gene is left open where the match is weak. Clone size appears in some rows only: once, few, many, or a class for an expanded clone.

TGTGCCAGCAGAGTAACAGGTTCGGAGTCACCCCTCCACTTT CASRVTGSESPLHF 14 - TRBV28 - TRBJ1-6
TGTGCCAGCAGCGTAGGAGGACAGGGATTATCCTACGAGCAGTACTTC CASSVGGQGLSYEQYF 16 TRBD1 TRBV9 - TRBJ2-7
TGTGCCAGCAGCTTGAGTTGGAGCAACACCGGGGAGCTGTTTTTT CASSLSWSNTGELFF 15 - TRBV5-4 - TRBJ2-2
TGTGCCAGCACCCCGCTACAGGGGGCGAATGGCTACACCTTC CASTPLQGANGYTF 14 TRBD1 TRBV28 - TRBJ1-2
TGTGCCAGCAGCTCCCCAGGGTATCAGAATGGCTACACCTTC CASSSPGYQNGYTF 14 - TRBV7-9 few TRBJ1-2
TGTGCCAGCAGGACACTGAACACCGGGGAGCTGTTTTTT CASRTLNTGELFF 13 - TRBV2 - TRBJ2-2
TGTGCCAGCAGCCCACGGGCTAGCGGGGGGGCGGGCAATGAGCAGTTCTTC CASSPRASGGAGNEQFF 17 TRBD2 TRBV7-2 - TRBJ2-1
TGCGCCAGCAGCTTGGGGGAAACCTACAATGAGCAGTTCTTC CASSLGETYNEQFF 14 - TRBV5-1 - TRBJ2-1
TGTGCCAGCACCTTAATGAACACTGAAGCTTTCTTT CASTLMNTEAFF 12 - TRBV7-2 - TRBJ1-1
TGTGCCAGTAGTATAGGACAGGGCTACGAGCAGTACTTC CASSIGQGYEQYF 13 TRBD1 TRBV19 - TRBJ2-7
TGTGCCACCTCCGGGACTCTGAACACCGGGGAGCTGTTTTTT CATSGTLNTGELFF 14 - TRBV10-3 once TRBJ2-2
TGTGCCAGTAGTATAGTGGGGAATAGCAATCAGCCCCAGCATTTT CASSIVGNSNQPQHF 15 - TRBV19 - TRBJ1-5
TGTGCCAGCAGCCAAGATCAGGGGGGAGGCTACACCTTC CASSQDQGGGYTF 13 TRBD1 TRBV14 - TRBJ1-2
TGTGCCTGGAGTGCAGGACAGGATAATTCACCCCTCCACTTT CAWSAGQDNSPLHF 14 TRBD1 TRBV30 few TRBJ1-6
TGTGCCAGCAGCCAGACCCCCGTTACCGGGGAGCTGTTTTTT CASSQTPVTGELFF 14 - TRBV7-3 - TRBJ2-2